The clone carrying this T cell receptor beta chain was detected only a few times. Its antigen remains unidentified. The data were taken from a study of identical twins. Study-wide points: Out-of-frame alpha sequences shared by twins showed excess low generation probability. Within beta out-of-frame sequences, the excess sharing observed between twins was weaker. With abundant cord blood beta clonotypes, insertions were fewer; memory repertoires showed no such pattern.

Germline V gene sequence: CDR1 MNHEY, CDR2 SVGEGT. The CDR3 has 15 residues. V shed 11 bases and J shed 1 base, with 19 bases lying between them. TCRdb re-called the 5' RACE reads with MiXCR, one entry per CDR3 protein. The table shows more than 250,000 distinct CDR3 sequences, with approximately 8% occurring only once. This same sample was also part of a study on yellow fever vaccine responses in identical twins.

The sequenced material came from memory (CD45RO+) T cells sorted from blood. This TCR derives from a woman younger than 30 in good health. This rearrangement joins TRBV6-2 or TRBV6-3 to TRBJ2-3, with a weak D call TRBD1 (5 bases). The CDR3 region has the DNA TGTGCCTCTGCTGTTGGGCTGGGGCGCACAGATACGCAGTATTTT. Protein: CASAVGLGRTDTQYF.